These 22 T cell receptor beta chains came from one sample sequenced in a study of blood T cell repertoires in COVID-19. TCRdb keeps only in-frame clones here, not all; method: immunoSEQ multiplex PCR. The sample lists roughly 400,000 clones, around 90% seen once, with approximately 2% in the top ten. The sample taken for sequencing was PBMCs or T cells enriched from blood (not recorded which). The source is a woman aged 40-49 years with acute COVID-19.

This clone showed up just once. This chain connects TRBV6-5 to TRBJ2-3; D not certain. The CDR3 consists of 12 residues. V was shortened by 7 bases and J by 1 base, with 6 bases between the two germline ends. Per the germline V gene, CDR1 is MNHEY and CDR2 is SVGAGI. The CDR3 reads CASKSGTDTQYF. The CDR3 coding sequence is TGTGCCAGCAAATCTGGCACAGATACGCAGTATTTT.

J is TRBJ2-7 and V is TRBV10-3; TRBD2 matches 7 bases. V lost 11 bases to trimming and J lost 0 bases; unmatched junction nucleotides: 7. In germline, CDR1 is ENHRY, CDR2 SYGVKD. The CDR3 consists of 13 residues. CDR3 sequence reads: CAVRGGTSYEQYF. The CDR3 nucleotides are TGTGCCGTTCGCGGGGGTACCTCCTACGAGCAGTACTTC.

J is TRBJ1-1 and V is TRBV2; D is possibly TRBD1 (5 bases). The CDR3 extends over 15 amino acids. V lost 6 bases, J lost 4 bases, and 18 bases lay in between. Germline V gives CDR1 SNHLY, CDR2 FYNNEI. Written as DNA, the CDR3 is TGTGCCAGCAGCGTGTATCGGGGGGTGAGCACTGAAGCTTTCTTT. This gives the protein CASSVYRGVSTEAFF.

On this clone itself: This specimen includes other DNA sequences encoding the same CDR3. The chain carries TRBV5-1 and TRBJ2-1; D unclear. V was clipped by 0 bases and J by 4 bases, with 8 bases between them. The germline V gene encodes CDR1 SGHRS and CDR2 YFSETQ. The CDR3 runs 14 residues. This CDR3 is CASSLERSYNEQFF. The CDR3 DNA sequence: TGCGCCAGCAGCTTGGAACGGTCGTACAATGAGCAGTTCTTC.

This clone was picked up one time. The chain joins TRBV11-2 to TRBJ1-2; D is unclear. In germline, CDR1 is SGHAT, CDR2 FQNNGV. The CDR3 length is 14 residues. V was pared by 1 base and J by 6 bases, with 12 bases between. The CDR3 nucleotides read TGTGCCAGCAGCTTAGTGCGCCTCTTCGATGGCTACACCTTC. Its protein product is CASSLVRLFDGYTF.

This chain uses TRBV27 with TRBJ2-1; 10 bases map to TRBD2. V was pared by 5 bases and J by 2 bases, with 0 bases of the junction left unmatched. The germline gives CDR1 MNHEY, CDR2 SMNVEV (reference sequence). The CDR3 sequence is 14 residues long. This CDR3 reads CASSSGGAYNEQFF. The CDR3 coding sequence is TGTGCCAGCAGTAGCGGGGGGGCCTACAATGAGCAGTTCTTC.

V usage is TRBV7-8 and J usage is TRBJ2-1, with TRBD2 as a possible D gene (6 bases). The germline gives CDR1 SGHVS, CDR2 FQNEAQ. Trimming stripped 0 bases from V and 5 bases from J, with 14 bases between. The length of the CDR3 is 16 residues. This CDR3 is CASSLARLARNNEQFF. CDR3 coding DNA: TGTGCCAGCAGCTTAGCTCGGCTAGCGCGTAACAATGAGCAGTTCTTC.

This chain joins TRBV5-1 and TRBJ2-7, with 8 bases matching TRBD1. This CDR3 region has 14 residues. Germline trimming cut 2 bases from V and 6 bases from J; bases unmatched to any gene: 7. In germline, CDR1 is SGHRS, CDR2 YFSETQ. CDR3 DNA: TGCGCCAGCAGCTTTAGTCAGGGGGCGGGCGAGCAGTACTTC. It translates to CASSFSQGAGEQYF.

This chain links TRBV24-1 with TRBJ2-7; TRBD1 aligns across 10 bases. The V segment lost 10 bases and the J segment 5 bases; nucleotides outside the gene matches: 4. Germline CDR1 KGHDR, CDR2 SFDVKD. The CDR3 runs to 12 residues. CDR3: CATGTGEHEQYF. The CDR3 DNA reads TGTGCCACTGGGACAGGGGAACACGAGCAGTACTTC.

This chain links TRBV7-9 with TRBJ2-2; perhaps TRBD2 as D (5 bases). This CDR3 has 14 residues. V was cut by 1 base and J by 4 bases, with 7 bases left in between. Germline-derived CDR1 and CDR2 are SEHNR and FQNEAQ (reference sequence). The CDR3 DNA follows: TGTGCCAGCAGCTTAGGTCTAGCCACCGGGGAGCTGTTTTTT. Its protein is CASSLGLATGELFF.

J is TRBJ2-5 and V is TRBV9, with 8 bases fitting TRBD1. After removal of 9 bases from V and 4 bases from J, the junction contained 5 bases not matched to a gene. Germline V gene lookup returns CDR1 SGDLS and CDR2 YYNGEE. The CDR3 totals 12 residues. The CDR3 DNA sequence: TGTGCCAAAACAGGGGGAGGAGAGACCCAGTACTTC. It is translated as CAKTGGGETQYF.

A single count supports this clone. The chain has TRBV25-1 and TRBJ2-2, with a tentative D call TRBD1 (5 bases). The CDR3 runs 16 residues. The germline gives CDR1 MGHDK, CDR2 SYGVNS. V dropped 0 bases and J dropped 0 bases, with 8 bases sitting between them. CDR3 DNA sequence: TGTGCCAGCAGTGAATATAGGGGCTCGAACACCGGGGAGCTGTTTTTT. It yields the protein CASSEYRGSNTGELFF.

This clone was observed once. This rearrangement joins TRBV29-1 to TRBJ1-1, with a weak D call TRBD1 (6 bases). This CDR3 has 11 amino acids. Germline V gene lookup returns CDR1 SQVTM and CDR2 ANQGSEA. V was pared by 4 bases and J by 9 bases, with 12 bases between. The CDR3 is CSVAGAAKAFF. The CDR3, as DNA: TGCAGCGTTGCAGGGGCCGCCAAAGCTTTCTTT.

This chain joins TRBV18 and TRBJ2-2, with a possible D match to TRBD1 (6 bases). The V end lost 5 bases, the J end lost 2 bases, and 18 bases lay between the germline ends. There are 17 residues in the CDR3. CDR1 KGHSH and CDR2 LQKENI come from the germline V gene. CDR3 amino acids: CASSNRETSSNTGELFF. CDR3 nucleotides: TGTGCCAGCTCAAACAGGGAAACCTCTTCAAACACCGGGGAGCTGTTTTTT.

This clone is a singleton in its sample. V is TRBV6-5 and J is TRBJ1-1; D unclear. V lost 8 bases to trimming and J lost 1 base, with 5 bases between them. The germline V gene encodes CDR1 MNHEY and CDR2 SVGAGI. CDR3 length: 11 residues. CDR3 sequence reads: CASGGNTEAFF. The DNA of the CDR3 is TGTGCCAGCGGAGGGAACACTGAAGCTTTCTTT.

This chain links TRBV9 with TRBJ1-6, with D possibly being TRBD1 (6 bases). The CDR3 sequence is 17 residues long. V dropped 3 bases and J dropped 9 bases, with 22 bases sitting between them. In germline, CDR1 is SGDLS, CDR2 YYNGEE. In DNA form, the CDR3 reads TGTGCCAGCAGCGCACGGGCCGGGGACACCCCAGGTTCACCCCTCCACTTT. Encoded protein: CASSARAGDTPGSPLHF.

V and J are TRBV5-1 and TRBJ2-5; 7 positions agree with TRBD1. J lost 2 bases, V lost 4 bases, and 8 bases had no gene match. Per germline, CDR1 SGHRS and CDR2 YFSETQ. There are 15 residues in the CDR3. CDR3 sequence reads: CASSPLGQAQETQYF. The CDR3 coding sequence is TGCGCCAGCAGCCCGCTTGGACAGGCGCAAGAGACCCAGTACTTC.

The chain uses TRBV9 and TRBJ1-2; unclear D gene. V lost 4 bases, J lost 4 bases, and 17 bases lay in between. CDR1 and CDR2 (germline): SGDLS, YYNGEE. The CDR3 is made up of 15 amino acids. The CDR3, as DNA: TGTGCCAGCAGCACAAGACCAGAGGCAACCTATGGCTACACCTTC. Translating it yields CASSTRPEATYGYTF.

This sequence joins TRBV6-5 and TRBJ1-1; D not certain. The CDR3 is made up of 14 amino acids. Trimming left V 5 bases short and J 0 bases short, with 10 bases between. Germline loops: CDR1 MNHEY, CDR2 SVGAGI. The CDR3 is CASSNRQVNTEAFF. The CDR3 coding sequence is TGTGCCAGCAGTAACCGACAAGTGAACACTGAAGCTTTCTTT.

CDR3 coding DNA: TGTGCCAGCAGCCCAGACAGTCAAGAGACCCAGTACTTC. Translated: CASSPDSQETQYF. The V and J genes are TRBV11-2 and TRBJ2-5, with a possible D match to TRBD1 (5 bases). The CDR3 loop spans 13 amino acids. Germline CDR1 is SGHAT and CDR2 is FQNNGV. V was clipped by 5 bases and J by 2 bases, with 9 bases between them.

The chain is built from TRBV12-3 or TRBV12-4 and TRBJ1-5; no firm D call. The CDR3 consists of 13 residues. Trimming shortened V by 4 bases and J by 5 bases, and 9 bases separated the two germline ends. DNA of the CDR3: TGTGCCAGCAGTTGGCGGCTGGATCAGCCCCAGCATTTT. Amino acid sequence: CASSWRLDQPQHF.

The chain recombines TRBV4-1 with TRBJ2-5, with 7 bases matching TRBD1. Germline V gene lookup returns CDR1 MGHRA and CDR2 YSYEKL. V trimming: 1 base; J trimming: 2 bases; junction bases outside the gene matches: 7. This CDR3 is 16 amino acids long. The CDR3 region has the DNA TGCGCCAGCAGCCAAGTAGGCCGGACAGGTCAAGAGACCCAGTACTTC. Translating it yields CASSQVGRTGQETQYF.